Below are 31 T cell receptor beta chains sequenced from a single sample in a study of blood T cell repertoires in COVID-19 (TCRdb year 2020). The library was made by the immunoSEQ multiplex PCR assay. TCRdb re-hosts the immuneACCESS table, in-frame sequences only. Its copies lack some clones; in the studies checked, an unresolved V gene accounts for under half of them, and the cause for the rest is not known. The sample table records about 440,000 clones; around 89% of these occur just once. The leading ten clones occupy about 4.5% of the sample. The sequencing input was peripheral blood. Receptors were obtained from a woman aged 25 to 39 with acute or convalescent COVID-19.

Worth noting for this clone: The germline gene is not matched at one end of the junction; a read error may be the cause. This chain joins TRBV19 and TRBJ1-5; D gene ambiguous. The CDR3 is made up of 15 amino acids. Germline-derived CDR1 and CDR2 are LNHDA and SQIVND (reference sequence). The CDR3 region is CASSLDGVSGSPQHF. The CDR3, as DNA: TGTGCCAGTAGTTTAGACGGGGTATCGGGGTCCCCCCAGCATTTT.

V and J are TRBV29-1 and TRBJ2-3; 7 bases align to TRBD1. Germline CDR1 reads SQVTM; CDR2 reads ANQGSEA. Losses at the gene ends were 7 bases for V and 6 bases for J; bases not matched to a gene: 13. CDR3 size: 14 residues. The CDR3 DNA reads TGCAGCGCGCCCTCCGGGACAGCCACCGATACGCAGTATTTT. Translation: CSAPSGTATDTQYF.

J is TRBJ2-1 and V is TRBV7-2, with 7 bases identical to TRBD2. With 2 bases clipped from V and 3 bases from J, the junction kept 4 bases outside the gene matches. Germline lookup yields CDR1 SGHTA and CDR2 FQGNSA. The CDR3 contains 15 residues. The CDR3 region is CASSLRRGDYNEQFF. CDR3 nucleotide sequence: TGTGCCAGCAGCTTAAGACGGGGGGACTACAATGAGCAGTTCTTC. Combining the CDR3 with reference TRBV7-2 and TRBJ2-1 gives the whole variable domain GAGVSQSPSNKVTEKGKDVELRCDPISGHTALYWYRQSLGQGLEFLIYFQGNSAPDKSGLPSDRFSAERTGGSVSTLTIQRTQQEDSAVYLCASSLRRGDYNEQFFGPGTRLTVL.

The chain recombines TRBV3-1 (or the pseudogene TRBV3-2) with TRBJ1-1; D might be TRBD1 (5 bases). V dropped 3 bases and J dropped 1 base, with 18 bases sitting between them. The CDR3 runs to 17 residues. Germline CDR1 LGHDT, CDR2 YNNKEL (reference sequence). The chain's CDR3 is CASSHYGTRVWNTEAFF. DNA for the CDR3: TGTGCCAGCAGCCATTATGGCACCAGGGTATGGAACACTGAAGCTTTCTTT.

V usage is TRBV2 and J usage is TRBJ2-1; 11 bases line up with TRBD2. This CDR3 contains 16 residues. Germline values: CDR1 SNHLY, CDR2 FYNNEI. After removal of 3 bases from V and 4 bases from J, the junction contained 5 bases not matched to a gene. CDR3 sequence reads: CASSESLAGGYNEQFF. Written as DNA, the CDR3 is TGTGCCAGCAGTGAGAGTCTAGCGGGGGGTTACAATGAGCAGTTCTTC.

This CDR3 reads CASSYSRWDTTTNEKLFF. The CDR3 DNA is TGTGCCAGCAGTTACTCGAGATGGGACACAACAACTAATGAAAAACTGTTTTTT. The rearrangement uses TRBV6-2 or TRBV6-3 and TRBJ1-4, with D maybe TRBD1 (6 bases). The V end was cut by 0 bases, the J end by 0 bases, with 14 bases between. The CDR3 totals 18 residues. Germline V gene sequence: CDR1 MNHEY, CDR2 SVGEGT.

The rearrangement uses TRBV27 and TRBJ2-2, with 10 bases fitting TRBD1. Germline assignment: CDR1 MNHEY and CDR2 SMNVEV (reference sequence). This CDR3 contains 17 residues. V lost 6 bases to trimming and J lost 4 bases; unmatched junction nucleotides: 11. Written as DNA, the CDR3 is TGTGCCAGCAGCCTATATCCCGGGACAGGGGTCACCGGGGAGCTGTTTTTT. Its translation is CASSLYPGTGVTGELFF.

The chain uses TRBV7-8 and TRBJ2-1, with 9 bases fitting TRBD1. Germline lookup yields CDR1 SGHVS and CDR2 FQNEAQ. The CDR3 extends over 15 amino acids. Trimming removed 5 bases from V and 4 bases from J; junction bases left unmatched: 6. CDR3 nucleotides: TGTGCCAGCAGCAATCGGGGACAGGGATACAATGAGCAGTTCTTC. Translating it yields CASSNRGQGYNEQFF.

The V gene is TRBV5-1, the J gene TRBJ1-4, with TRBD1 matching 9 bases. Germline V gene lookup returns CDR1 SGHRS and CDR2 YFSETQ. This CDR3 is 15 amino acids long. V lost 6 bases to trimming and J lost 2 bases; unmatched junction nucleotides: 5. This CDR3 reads CASTLTGGTNEKLFF. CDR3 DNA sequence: TGCGCCAGCACTCTCACAGGGGGCACTAATGAAAAACTGTTTTTT. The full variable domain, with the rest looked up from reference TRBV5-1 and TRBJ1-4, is KAGVTQTPRYLIKTRGQQVTLSCSPISGHRSVSWYQQTPGQGLQFLFEYFSETQRNKGNFPGRFSGRQFSNSRSEMNVSTLELGDSALYLCASTLTGGTNEKLFFGSGTQLSVL.

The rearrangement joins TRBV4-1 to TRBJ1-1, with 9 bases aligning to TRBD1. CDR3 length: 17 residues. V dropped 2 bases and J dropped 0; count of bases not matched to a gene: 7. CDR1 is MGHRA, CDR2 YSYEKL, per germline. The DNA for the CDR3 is TGCGCCAGCAGCCAAACCGGGACAGGGAACATGAACACTGAAGCTTTCTTT. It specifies CASSQTGTGNMNTEAFF.

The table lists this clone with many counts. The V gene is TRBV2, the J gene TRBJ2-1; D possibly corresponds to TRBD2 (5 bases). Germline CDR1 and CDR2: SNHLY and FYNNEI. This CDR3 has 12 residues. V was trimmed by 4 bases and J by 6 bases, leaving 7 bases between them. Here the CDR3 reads CASSVLVNEQFF. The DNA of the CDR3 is TGTGCCAGCAGTGTACTAGTCAATGAGCAGTTCTTC.

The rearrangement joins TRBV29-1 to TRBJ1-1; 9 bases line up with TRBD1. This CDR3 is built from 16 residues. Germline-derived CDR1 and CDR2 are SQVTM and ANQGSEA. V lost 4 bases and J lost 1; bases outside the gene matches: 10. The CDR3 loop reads CSVVSFGTGTNTEAFF. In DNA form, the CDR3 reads TGCAGCGTTGTGTCATTTGGGACAGGGACGAACACTGAAGCTTTCTTT.

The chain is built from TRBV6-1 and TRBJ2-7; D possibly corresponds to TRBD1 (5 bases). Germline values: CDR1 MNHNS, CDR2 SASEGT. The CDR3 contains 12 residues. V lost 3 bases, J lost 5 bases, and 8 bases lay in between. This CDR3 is CASSDQGDEQYF. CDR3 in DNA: TGTGCCAGCAGTGATCAGGGTGACGAGCAGTACTTC.

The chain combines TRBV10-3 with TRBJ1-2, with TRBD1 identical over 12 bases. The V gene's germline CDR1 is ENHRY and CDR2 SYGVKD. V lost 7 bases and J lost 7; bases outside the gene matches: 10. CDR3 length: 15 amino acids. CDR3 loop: CAITPTGQGAVGYTF. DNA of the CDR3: TGTGCCATCACCCCGACGGGACAGGGGGCAGTTGGCTACACCTTC.

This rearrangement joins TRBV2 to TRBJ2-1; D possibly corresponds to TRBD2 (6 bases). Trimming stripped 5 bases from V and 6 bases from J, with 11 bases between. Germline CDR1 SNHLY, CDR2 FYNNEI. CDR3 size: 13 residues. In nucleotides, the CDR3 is TGTGCCAGCAGTCCGGGGAGGCGCAATGAGCAGTTCTTC. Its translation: CASSPGRRNEQFF.

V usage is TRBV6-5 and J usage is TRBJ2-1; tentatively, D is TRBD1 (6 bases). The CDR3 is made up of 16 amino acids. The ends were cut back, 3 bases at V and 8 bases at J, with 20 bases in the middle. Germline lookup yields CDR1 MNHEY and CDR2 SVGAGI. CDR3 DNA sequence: TGTGCCAGCAGTTATAGTGGGGGCGCGAATTCGGATGAGCAGTTCTTC. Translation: CASSYSGGANSDEQFF.

CDR3 amino acids: CASSPTTRQGQYF. The DNA for the CDR3 is TGTGCCAGTAGTCCGACTACTAGGCAAGGCCAGTACTTC. This sequence joins TRBV19 and TRBJ2-5, with a tentative D call TRBD2 (5 bases). The V and J ends lost 5 bases and 10 bases respectively, with 17 bases between them. The CDR3 has 13 amino acids. Germline V lookup: CDR1 LNHDA, CDR2 SQIVND (reference sequence).

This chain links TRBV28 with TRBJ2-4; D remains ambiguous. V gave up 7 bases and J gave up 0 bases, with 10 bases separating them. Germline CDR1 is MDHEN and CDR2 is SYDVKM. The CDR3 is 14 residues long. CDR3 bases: TGTGCCAGCAAAGAGGAGCTAGCCAAAAACATTCAGTACTTC. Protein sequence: CASKEELAKNIQYF.

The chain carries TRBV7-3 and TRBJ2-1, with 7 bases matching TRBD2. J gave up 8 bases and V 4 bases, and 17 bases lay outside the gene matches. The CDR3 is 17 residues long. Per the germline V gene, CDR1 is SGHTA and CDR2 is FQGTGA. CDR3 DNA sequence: TGTGCCAGCAGCTCTACCGGGACTACCTACCGCTTCGATGAGCAGTTCTTC. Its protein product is CASSSTGTTYRFDEQFF.

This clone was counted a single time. In DNA form, the CDR3 reads TGCGCCAGCAGCCAAGAGCCGAATAGCGGGGGAAGGACAGATACGCAGTATTTT. Protein product: CASSQEPNSGGRTDTQYF. The chain uses TRBV4-1 and TRBJ2-3, with 9 bases fitting TRBD2. The CDR3 contains 18 residues. The V gene's germline CDR1 is MGHRA and CDR2 YSYEKL. The V segment lost 0 bases and the J segment 3 bases; nucleotides outside the gene matches: 10.

CDR3 protein: CASSYADGTYEQYF. Here the CDR3 DNA reads TGTGCCAGCAGTTACGCGGACGGGACCTACGAGCAGTACTTC. J is TRBJ2-7 and V is TRBV6-5; TRBD2 is a possible D gene (5 bases). V lost 2 bases and J lost 2, with 10 bases in between. This CDR3 has 14 residues. Germline CDR1 and CDR2: MNHEY and SVGAGI.

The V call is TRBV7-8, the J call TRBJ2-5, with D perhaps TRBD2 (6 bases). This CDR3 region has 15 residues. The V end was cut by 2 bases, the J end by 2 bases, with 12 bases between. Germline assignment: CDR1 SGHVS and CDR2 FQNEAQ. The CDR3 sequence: CASSLRFSGQETQYF. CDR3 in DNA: TGTGCCAGCAGCTTAAGGTTTAGCGGACAAGAGACCCAGTACTTC.

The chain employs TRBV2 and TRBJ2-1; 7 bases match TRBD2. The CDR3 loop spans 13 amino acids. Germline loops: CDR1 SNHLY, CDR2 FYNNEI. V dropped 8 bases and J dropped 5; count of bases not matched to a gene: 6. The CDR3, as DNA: TGTGCCAGCGCCAGCGGGGACCACAATGAGCAGTTCTTC. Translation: CASASGDHNEQFF.

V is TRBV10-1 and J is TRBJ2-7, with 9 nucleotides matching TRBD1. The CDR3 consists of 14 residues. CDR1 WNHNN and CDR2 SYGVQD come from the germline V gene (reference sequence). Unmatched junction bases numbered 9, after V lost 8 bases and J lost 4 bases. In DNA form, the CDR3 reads TGCGCCAGCTCCGGGACAGGGCAATCTTACGAGCAGTACTTC. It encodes CASSGTGQSYEQYF.

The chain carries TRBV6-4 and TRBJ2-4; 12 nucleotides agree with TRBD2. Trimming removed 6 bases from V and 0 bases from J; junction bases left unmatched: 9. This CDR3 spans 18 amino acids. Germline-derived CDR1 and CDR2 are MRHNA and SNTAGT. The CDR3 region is CASSLAGGPRIAKNIQYF. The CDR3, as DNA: TGTGCCAGCAGCCTAGCGGGGGGGCCGAGAATAGCCAAAAACATTCAGTACTTC.

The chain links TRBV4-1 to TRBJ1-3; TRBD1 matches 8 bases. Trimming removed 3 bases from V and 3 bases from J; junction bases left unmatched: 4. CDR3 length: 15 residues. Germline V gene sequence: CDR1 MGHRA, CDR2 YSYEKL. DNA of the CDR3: TGCGCCAGCAGCCACGACAGGGGTTTTGGAAACACCATATATTTT. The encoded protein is CASSHDRGFGNTIYF.

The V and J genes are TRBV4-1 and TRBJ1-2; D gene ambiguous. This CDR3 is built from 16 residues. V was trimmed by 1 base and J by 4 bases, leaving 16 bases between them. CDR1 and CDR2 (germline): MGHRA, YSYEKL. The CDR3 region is CASSQASLVSFYGYTF. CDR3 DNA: TGCGCCAGCAGCCAAGCGTCCCTGGTAAGCTTCTATGGCTACACCTTC.

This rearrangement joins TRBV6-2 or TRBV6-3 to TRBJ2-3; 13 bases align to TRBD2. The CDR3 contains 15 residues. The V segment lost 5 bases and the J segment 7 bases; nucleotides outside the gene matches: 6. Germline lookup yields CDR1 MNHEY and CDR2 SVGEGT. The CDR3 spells CASSTLAGGRNTQYF. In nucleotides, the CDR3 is TGTGCCAGCAGTACACTAGCGGGGGGGCGAAATACGCAGTATTTT.

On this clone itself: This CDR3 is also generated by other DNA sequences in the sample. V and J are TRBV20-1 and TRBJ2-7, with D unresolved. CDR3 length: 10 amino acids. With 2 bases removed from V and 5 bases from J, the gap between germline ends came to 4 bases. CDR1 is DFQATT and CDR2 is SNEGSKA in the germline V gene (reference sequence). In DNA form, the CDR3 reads TGCAGTGCTAGACGGGACGAGCAGTACTTC. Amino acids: CSARRDEQYF.

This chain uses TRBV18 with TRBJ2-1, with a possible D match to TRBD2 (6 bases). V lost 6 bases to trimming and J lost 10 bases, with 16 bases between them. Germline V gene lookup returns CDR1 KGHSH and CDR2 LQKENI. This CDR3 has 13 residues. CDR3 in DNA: TGTGCCAGCTCGGGCGGGACGCCGGTGGAGCAGTTCTTC. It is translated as CASSGGTPVEQFF.

The CDR3 sequence is CASSQGQETQYF. CDR3 bases: TGTGCCAGCAGCCAGGGTCAGGAGACCCAGTACTTC. The chain links TRBV2 to TRBJ2-5; a weak D match, TRBD1 (5 bases). Germline assignment: CDR1 SNHLY and CDR2 FYNNEI. Trimming left V 6 bases short and J 5 bases short, with 10 bases between. This CDR3 has 12 amino acids.